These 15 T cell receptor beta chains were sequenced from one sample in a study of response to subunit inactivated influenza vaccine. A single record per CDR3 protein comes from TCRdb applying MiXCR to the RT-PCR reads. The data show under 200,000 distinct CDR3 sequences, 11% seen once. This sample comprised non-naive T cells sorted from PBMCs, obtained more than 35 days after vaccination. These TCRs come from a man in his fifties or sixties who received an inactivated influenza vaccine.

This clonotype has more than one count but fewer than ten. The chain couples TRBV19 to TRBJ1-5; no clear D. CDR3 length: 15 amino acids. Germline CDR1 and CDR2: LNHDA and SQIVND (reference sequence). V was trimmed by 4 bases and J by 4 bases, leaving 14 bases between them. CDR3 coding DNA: TGTGCCAGTAGTAATGGGCGCAGCGTTAATCAGCCCCAGCATTTT. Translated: CASSNGRSVNQPQHF.

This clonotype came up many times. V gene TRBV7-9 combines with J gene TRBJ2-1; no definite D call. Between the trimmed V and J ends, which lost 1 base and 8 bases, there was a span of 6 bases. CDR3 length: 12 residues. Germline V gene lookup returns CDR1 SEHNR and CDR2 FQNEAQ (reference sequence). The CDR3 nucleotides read TGTGCCAGCAGCTTAGGGTCGTATGAGCAGTTCTTC. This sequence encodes CASSLGSYEQFF. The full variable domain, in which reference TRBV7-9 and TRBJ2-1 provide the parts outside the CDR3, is DTGVSQNPRHKITKRGQNVTFRCDPISEHNRLYWYRQTLGQGPEFLTYFQNEAQLEKSRLLSDRFSAERPKGSFSTLEIQRTEQGDSAMYLCASSLGSYEQFFGPGTRLTVL.

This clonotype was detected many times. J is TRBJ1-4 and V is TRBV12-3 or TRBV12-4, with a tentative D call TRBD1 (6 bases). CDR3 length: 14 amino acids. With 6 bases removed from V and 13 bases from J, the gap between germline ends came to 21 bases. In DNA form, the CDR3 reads TGTGCCAGCAGCGCCGACAGGTCGAGCGGAAGACTGTTTTTT. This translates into CASSADRSSGRLFF.

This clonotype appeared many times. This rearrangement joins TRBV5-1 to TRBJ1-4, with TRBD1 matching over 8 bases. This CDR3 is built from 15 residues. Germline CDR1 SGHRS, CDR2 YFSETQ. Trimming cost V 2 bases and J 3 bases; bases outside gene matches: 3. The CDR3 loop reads CASSLQGVANEKLFF. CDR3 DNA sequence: TGCGCCAGCAGCTTACAGGGGGTCGCTAATGAAAAACTGTTTTTT.

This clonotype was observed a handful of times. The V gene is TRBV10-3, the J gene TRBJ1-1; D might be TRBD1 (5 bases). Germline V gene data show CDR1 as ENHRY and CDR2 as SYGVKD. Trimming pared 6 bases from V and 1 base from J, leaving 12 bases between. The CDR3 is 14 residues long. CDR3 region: CAIRGSQGNTEAFF. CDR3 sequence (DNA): TGTGCCATCAGGGGCTCTCAGGGGAACACTGAAGCTTTCTTT.

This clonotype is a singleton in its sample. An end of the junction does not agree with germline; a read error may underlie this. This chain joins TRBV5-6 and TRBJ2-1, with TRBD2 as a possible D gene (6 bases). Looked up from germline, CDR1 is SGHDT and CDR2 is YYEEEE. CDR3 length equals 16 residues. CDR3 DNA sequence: TGTACCAGCAGCCTGGACCCTAAAAGGGCGGGGAATGAGCAGTTCTTC. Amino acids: CTSSLDPKRAGNEQFF.

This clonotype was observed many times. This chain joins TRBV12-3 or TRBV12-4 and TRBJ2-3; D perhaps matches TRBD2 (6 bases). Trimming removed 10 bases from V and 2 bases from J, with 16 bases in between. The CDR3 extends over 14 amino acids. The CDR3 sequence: CATATGVHTDTQYF. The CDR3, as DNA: TGTGCCACCGCGACGGGGGTACACACAGATACGCAGTATTTT.

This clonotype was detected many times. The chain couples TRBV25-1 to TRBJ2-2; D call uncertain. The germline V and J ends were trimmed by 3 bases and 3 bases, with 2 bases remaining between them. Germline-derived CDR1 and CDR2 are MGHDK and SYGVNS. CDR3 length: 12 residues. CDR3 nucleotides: TGTGCCAGCAGTGAGTACACCGGGGAGCTGTTTTTT. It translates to CASSEYTGELFF.

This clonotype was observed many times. The CDR3 loop reads CASSFPQEMVYEQYF. CDR3 coding DNA: TGTGCCAGCAGTTTCCCCCAGGAGATGGTCTACGAGCAGTACTTC. The J gene is TRBJ2-7, the V gene TRBV12-3 or TRBV12-4, with D uncertain. V was shortened by 3 bases and J by 3 bases, with 15 bases between the two germline ends. This CDR3 is 15 amino acids long.

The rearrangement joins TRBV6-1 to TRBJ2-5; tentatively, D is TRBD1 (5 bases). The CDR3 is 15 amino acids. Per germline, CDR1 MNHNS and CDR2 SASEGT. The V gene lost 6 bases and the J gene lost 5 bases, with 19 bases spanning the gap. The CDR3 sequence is CASSPRKGIGETQYF. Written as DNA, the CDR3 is TGTGCCAGCAGCCCCCGGAAGGGGATTGGGGAGACCCAGTACTTC.

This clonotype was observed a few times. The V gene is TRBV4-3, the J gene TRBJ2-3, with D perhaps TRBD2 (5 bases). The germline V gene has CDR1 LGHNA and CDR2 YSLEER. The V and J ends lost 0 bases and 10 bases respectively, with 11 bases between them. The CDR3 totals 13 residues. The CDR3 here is CASSQDLRVAQYF. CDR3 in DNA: TGCGCCAGCAGCCAAGATTTGCGGGTAGCGCAGTATTTT.

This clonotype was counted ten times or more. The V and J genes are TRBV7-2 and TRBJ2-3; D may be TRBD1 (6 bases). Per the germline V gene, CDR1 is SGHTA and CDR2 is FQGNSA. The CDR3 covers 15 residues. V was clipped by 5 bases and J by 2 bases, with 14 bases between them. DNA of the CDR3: TGTGCCAGCAGCGCCAGACAGGACTTCACAGATACGCAGTATTTT. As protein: CASSARQDFTDTQYF.

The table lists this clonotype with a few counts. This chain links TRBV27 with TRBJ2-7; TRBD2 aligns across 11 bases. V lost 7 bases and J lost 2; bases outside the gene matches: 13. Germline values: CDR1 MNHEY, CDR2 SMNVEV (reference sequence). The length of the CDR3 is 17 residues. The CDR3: CASKVSIIAGGAYEQYF. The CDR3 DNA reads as TGTGCCAGCAAGGTCAGCATAATAGCGGGAGGGGCCTACGAGCAGTACTTC.

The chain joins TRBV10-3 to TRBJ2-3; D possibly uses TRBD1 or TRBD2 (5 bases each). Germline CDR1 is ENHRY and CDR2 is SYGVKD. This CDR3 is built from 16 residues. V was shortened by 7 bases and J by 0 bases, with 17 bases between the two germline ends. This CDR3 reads CAITRGTGLSTDTQYF. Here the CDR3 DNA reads TGTGCCATCACCCGAGGTACGGGGCTTAGCACAGATACGCAGTATTTT.

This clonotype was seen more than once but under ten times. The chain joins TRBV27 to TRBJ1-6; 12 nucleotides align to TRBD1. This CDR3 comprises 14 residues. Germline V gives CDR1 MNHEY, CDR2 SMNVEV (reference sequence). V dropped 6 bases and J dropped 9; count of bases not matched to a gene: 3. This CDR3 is CASRGQGAGSPLHF. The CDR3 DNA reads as TGTGCCAGCAGGGGACAGGGGGCAGGTTCACCCCTCCACTTT.